This T cell receptor (beta chain) was documented in a study of graft-versus-host responses after intestinal transplantation. As for the study in general: The whole recipient group had anti-thymocyte globulin induction followed by tacrolimus and steroids for 2 to 3 years.

To note about this clone: Its specificity is not known.

General study points: GvH clones occurred in recipient marrow; some first appeared in ileum or blood. Within allografts, high graft-versus-host to host-versus-graft clonal ratios were seen among patients with graft-donor T cell macrochimerism. Early post-transplant HvG declines showed an association with peak circulating GvH clone levels.

The starting material, graft tissue, was processed to release intraepithelial and lamina propria lymphocytes. Assay used: immunoSEQ multiplex PCR; TCRdb lists only in-frame clones, some missing. In the table there are about 15,000 clones, approximately 70% of which are singletons. Between the trimmed V and J ends, which lost 1 base and 2 bases, there was a span of 6 bases. CDR1 and CDR2 from the germline V gene are SGHNT and YYREEE (reference sequence). This CDR3 is 13 amino acids long. This TCR derives from a human patient who received an intestinal transplant, so some T cells may come from the graft donor. The chain has TRBV5-4 and TRBJ2-5, with a tentative D call TRBD2 (5 bases). Material: ileum tissue, obtained about 680 days after intestinal transplantation. For the CDR3, the DNA is TGTGCCAGCAGCTTGAGAGGGCAAGAGACCCAGTACTTC. It yields the protein CASSLRGQETQYF.